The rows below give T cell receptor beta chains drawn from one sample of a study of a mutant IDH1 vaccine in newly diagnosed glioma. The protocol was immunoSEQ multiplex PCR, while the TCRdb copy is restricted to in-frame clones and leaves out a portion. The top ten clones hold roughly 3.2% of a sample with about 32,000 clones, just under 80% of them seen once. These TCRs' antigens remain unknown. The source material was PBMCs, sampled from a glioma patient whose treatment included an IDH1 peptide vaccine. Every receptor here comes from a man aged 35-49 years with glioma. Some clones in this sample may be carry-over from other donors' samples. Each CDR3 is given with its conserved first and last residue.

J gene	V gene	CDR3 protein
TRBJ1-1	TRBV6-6	CASSYGLSNTEAFF
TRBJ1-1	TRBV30	CAWRSTGPSTEAFF
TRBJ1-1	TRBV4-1	CASSQESIWDRGQNTEAFF
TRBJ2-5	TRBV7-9	CASSLAHGGLAGGGETQYF
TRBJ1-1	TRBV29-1	CSVGQSEAFF
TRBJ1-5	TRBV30	CAWSSTGDQPQHF
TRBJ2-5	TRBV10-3	CATKVGVQETQYF
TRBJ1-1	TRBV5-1	CASSLLQGDGEAFF
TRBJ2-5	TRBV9	CASSAGLAGDETQYF
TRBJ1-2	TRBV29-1	CSVETARDGYTF
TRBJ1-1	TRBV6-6	CASSYGIGTTEAFF
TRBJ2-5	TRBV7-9	CASSPKGPETQYF
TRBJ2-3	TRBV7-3	CASSLGGLTDTQYF
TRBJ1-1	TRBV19	CASSILPLAGLGPEAAFF
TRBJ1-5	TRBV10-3	CATWGIGQPQHF
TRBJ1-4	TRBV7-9	CASSPPGANEKLFF
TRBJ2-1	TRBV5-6	CASSLTRSNLNEQFF
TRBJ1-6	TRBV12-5	CASGSGGSSYNSPLHF
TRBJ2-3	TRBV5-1	CASSKDEGGRATQYF
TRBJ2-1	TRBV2	CASGELLAGARSNEQFF
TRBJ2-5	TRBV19	CASSKGDGPQETQYF
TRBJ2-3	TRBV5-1	CASSEASGGLTDTQYF
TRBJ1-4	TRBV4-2	CASSQGPWGTTNEKLFF
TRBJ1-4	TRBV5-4	CASSYQGTTNEKLFF
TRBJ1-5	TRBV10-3	CATHPGQPYQPQHF
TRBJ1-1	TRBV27	CASSLGEWVTEAFF
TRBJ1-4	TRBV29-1	CSVEDGQGAEEKLFF
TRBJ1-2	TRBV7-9	CASSSDRGLNYGYTF
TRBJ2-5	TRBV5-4	CASSLAARQETQYF
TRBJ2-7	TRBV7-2	CASSLARESEQYF
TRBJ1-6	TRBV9	CASSARDRTNSPLHF
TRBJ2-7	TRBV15	CATSRDLVRSSYEQYF
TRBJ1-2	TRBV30	CAWSRADGLNYGYTF
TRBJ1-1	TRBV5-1	CASSFRGGLNTEAFF
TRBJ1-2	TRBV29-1	CSVDAVRGGYTF
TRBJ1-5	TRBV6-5	CASRGAGNQPQHF
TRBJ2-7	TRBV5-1	CASSPNLQGLTYF
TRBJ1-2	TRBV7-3	CASSPTGGPNYGYTF
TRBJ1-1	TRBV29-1	CSVEGQGTEAFF
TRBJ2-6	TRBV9	CASSVGTGANVLTF
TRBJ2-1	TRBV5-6	CASSRLGLAGADEQFF
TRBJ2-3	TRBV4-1	CASSLGTSGELSTDTQYF
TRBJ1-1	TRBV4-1	CASSQGQGGFGTEAFF
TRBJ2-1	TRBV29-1	CSASGVSNNEQFF
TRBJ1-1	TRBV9	CASSVQGLHTEAFF
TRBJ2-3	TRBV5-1	CASSSGQGAADTQYF
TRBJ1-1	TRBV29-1	CSNRGRGGTEAFF
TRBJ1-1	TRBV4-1	CASSHRDRGREAFF
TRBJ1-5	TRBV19	CASSRGGAEQPQHF
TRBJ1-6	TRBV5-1	CASRGTGRNSPLHF
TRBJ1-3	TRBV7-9	CASSFIALKASGNTIYF
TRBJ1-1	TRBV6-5	CASAADRGAWAFF
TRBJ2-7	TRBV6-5	CASSPDYYEQYF
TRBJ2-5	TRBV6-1	CASLIWTGEETQYF
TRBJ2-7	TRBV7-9	CASRLGGSYEQYF
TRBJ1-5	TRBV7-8	CASSPGTPRSNQPQHF
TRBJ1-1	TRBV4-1	CASSQSGVAFF
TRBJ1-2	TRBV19	CASSIGQGDGYTF
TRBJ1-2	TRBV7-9	CASGQGTGGRGYTF
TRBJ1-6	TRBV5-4	CASSLRVANSPLHF